The 5 T cell receptor beta chains below all came from one sample that was sequenced in a study of identical twins. TCRdb re-called the 5' RACE reads through MiXCR, storing one row per CDR3 protein. In the table there are about 390,000 distinct CDR3 sequences, approximately 8.7% of which are singletons. The material sequenced was naive T cells sorted from blood. The receptors stem from a woman aged 45-65 years in good health.

This clonotype was counted a few times. This chain uses TRBV9 with TRBJ2-2; 9 bases match TRBD2. The ends lost 1 base at V and 6 bases at J; junction bases unmatched: 7. The CDR3 sequence is 16 residues long. The germline V gene has CDR1 SGDLS and CDR2 YYNGEE. Here the CDR3 reads CASSVTGTSLAGELFF. The CDR3 DNA is TGTGCCAGCAGCGTAACCGGGACTAGCCTCGCCGGGGAGCTGTTTTTT.

This clonotype was recorded a few times. J is TRBJ2-2 and V is TRBV24-1; tentative D call: TRBD1 (5 bases). The germline V gene encodes CDR1 KGHDR and CDR2 SFDVKD. The CDR3 is 16 residues long. Trimming left V 0 bases short and J 4 bases short, with 11 bases between. Here the CDR3 DNA reads TGTGCCACCAGTGATTTGCCTGGGGCGTCCACCGGGGAGCTGTTTTTT. This codes for CATSDLPGASTGELFF.

The CDR3 reads CATSDSGTGQETQYF. The CDR3 DNA sequence: TGTGCCACCAGTGATTCCGGGACAGGGCAAGAGACCCAGTACTTC. The J gene is TRBJ2-5, the V gene TRBV24-1; 9 positions match TRBD1. V lost 2 bases to trimming and J lost 2 bases; unmatched junction nucleotides: 2. The CDR3 is 15 residues long. CDR1 is KGHDR, CDR2 SFDVKD, per germline.

V gene TRBV5-6 combines with J gene TRBJ2-7, with 8 bases fitting TRBD2. The trim removed 5 bases at V and 6 bases at J, leaving 13 bases unmatched. The CDR3 is made up of 15 amino acids. Germline-derived CDR1 and CDR2 are SGHDT and YYEEEE. The CDR3 loop reads CASSTPGLEPGEQYF. Written as DNA, the CDR3 is TGTGCCAGCAGTACTCCGGGACTAGAGCCCGGCGAGCAGTACTTC.

In this sample, this clonotype turned up a few times. The chain employs TRBV6-5 and TRBJ1-1; weak D call: TRBD1 (5 bases). Germline lookup yields CDR1 MNHEY and CDR2 SVGAGI. The CDR3 has 14 amino acids. In DNA, the CDR3 is TGTGCTACCCGGGACGGCCTATTTGATCTAGAAGCTTTCTTT. Translation: CATRDGLFDLEAFF.